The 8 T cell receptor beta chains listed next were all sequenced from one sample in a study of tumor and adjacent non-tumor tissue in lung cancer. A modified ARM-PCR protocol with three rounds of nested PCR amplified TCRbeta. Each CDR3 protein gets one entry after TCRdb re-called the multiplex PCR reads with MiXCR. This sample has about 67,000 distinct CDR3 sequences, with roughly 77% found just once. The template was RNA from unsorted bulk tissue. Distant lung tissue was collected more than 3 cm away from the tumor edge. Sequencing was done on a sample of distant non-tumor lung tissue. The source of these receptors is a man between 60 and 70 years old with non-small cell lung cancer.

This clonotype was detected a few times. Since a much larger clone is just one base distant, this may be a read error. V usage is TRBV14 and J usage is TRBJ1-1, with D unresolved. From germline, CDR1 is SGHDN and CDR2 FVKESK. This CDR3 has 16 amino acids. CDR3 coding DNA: TGTGCCAGCAGCCAAGACCCCCAGGAGGGTGGCACTGAAGGTTTCTTT. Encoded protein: CASSQDPQEGGTEGFF.

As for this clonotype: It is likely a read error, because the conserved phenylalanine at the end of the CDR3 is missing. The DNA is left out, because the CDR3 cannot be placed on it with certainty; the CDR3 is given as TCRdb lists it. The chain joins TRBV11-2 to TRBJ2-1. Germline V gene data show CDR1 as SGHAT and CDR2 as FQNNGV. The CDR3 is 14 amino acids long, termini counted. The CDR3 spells CASSLDHRVDEQIL.

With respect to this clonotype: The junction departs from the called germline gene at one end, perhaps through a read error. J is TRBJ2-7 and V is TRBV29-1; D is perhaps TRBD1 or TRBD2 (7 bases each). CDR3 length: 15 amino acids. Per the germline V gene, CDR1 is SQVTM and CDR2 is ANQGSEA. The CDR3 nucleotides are TGCAGCGCAACAAGGGGGGGACAGAGTTCCGACGAGGAGTACTTC. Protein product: CSATRGGQSSDEEYF.

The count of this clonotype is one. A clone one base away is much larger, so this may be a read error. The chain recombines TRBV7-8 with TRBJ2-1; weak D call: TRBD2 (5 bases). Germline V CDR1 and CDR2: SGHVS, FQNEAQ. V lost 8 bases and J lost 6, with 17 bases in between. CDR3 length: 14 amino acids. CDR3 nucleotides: TGTGCCAGCTGCGCGGAGGACCGGGGCAATGAGCAGTTCTTC. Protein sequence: CASCAEDRGNEQFF.

CDR3 sequence reads: CASSPMASGGDTQYF. The CDR3 DNA reads TGTGCCAGTTCGCCGATGGCCTCTGGGGGAGATACGCAGTATTTT. The chain combines TRBV5-6 with TRBJ2-3; the D call may be TRBD1 or TRBD2 (5 bases each). The V gene lost 8 bases and the J gene lost 5 bases, with 21 bases spanning the gap. The CDR3 consists of 15 residues. Germline CDR1 and CDR2: SGHDT and YYEEEE.

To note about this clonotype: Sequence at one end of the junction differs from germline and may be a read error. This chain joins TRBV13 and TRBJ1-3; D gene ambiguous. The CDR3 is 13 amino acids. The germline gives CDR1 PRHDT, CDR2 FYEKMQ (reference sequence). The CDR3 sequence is CVSSLLGGNTIYF. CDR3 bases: TGTGTCAGCAGCCTACTCGGAGGAAACACCATATATTTT.

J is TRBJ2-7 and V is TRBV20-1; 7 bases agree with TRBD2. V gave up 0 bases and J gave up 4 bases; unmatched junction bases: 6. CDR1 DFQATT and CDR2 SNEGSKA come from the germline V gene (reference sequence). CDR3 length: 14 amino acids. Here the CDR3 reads CSARDPLARYEQYF. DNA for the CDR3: TGCAGTGCTAGAGATCCACTAGCGAGATACGAGCAGTACTTC.

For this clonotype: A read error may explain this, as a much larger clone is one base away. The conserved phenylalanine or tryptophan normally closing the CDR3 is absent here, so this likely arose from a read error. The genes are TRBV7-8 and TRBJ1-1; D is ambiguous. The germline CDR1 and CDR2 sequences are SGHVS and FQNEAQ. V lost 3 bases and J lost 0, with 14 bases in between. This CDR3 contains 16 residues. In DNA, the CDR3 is TGTGCCAGCAGCTTTTCGACTACACCCATGAACACTGAAGCTTTCCTT. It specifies CASSFSTTPMNTEAFL.